The rows below give T cell receptor beta chains drawn from one sample of a study of blood T cell repertoires in COVID-19. The assay was immunoSEQ multiplex PCR, and TCRdb's table has in-frame clones only and misses some. Of approximately 160,000 clones detected, approximately 82% appear once; the ten largest clones hold about 7%. Sequencing was done on a sample of peripheral blood. The receptors were gathered from a woman aged 50 to 65 in a cohort sampled during active or convalescent COVID-19. CDR3s include the opening cysteine and the closing phenylalanine or tryptophan. D genes are given only for firm matches. Clone size, where shown, is once, few, many, or a class for clones that have expanded.

J gene	D gene	V gene	clone size	CDR3 DNA	CDR3 protein
TRBJ2-7	TRBD2	TRBV25-1	NA	TGTGCCAGCAGTCCTACTAGCGATGTCTACGAGCAGTACTTC	CASSPTSDVYEQYF
TRBJ2-1	TRBD2	TRBV7-3	NA	TGTGCCAGCAGCCCCGGACTAGCGGGTCGCGCGTCCTACAATGAGCAGTTCTTC	CASSPGLAGRASYNEQFF
TRBJ1-4	TRBD1	TRBV29-1	NA	TGCAGCGTCTCCGGGACAGCGGATGAAAAACTGTTTTTT	CSVSGTADEKLFF
TRBJ2-4	TRBD1	TRBV5-1	NA	TGCGCCAGCAGTTTGTCCCAGGGGGAGAGGGCCAAAAACATTCAGTACTTC	CASSLSQGERAKNIQYF
TRBJ1-2	TRBD1	TRBV6-4	few	TGTGCCAGCAGCCCGGGACAGGGGGCCAACTATGGCTACACCTTC	CASSPGQGANYGYTF
TRBJ2-4	TRBD1	TRBV2	NA	TGTGCCAGCAGCGGACAGGGGGCAGGCAAAAACATTCAGTACTTC	CASSGQGAGKNIQYF
TRBJ1-2	NA	TRBV6-5	few	TGTGCCGGCACAGGGACTCCCAATAACTATGGCTACACCTTC	CAGTGTPNNYGYTF
TRBJ1-4	TRBD1	TRBV2	once	TGTGCCAGCAGCAGACAGGGCCGTAATGAAAAACTGTTTTTT	CASSRQGRNEKLFF
TRBJ1-2	NA	TRBV5-1	NA	TGCGCCAGCAGCCCTGGTGCAGGGGTGAGCTATGGCTACACCTTC	CASSPGAGVSYGYTF
TRBJ1-5	NA	TRBV19	NA	TGTGCCAGTCGACCGGGTGGGCAGCCCCAGCATTTT	CASRPGGQPQHF
TRBJ1-2	NA	TRBV6-5	NA	TGTGCCAGCAGTAAGGGGGGGGTAGCTAACTATGGCTACACCTTC	CASSKGGVANYGYTF
TRBJ1-1	NA	TRBV19	NA	TGTGCCAGTACTCTCTTCGCCGGGGGGGCGGTTGGGACTGAAGCTTTCTTT	CASTLFAGGAVGTEAFF